This T cell receptor (beta chain) was sequenced for a study of shared clonotypes between healthy human individuals. Study results and caveats: Only blood was sampled; tissue repertoires likely differ.

Method: immunoSEQ multiplex PCR; TCRdb's copy keeps in-frame clones and lacks some. The table has fewer than 600,000 clones, approximately 77% seen once. Remarks on this clone: What it binds is not known. This probably arose from a read error, given a far larger clone one base away.

CDR1 and CDR2 (germline): KGHSH, LQKENI. The CDR3 is 14 amino acids. V gave up 1 base and J gave up 9 bases, with 16 bases separating them. The chain joins TRBV18 to TRBJ2-7, with D possibly called TRBD1 or TRBD2 (5 bases each). Source material: PBMCs. The receptor's source is a woman between 40 and 50 years old in good health. Some clones in this sample may be carry-over from other donors' samples. CDR3 sequence reads: CASSPRDGTNAQYF. For the CDR3, the DNA is TGTGCCAGCTCACCACGGGACGGCACGAACGCGCAGTACTTC. The full variable domain, with the rest looked up from reference TRBV18 and TRBJ2-7, is NAGVMQNPRHLVRRRGQEARLRCSPMKGHSHVYWYRQLPEEGLKFMVYLQKENIIDESGMPKERFSAEFPKEGPSILRIQQVVRGDSAAYFCASSPRDGTNAQYFGPGTRLTVT.